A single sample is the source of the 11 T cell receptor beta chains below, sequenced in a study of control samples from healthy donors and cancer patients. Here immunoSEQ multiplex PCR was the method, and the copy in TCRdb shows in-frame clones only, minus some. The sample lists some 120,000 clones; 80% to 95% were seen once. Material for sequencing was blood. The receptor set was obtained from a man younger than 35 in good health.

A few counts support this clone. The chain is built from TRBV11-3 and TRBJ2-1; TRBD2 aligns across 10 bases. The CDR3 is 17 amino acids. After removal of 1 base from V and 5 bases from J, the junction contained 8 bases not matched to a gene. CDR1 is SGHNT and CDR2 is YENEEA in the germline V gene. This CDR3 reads CASSLGGASGSHNEQFF. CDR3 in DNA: TGTGCCAGCAGCTTAGGGGGGGCTAGCGGGAGCCACAATGAGCAGTTCTTC.

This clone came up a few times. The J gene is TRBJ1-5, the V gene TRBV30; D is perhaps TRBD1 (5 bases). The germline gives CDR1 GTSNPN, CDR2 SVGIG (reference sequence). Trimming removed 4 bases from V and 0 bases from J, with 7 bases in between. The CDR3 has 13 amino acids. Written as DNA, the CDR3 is TGTGCCTGGAAGACAGATAGCAATCAGCCCCAGCATTTT. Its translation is CAWKTDSNQPQHF.

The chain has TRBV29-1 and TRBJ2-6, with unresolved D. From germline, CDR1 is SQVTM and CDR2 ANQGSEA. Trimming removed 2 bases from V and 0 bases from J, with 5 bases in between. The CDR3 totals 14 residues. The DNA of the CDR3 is TGCAGCGTTGAATCGGACTCTGGGGCCAACGTCCTGACTTTC. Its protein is CSVESDSGANVLTF.

CDR3 nucleotide sequence: TGTGCCAGCAGTTCGGGACAGAGACAAAATGGCTACACCTTC. Protein product: CASSSGQRQNGYTF. V gene TRBV27 combines with J gene TRBJ1-2, with TRBD1 matching 7 bases. V dropped 4 bases and J dropped 6; count of bases not matched to a gene: 8. This CDR3 region has 14 residues. The germline V gene has CDR1 MNHEY and CDR2 SMNVEV (reference sequence).

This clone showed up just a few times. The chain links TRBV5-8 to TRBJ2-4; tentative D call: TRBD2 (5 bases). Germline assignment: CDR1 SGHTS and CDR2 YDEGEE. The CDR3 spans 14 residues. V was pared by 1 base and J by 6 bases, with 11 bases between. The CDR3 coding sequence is TGTGCCAGCAGCTTGTTTCTAGCCGCAAACATTCAGTACTTC. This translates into CASSLFLAANIQYF.

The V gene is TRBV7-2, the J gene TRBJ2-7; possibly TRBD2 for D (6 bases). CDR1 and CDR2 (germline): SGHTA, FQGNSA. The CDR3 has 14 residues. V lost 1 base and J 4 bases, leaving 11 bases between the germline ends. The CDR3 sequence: CASSLGASEYEQYV. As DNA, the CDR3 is TGTGCCAGCAGCTTAGGTGCTAGCGAATACGAGCAGTACGTC.

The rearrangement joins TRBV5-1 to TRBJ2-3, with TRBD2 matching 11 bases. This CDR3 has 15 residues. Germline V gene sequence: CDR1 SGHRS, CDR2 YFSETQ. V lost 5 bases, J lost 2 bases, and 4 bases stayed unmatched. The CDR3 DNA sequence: TGCGCCAGCAGGACTAGCGGGGAACCCACAGATACGCAGTATTTT. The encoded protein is CASRTSGEPTDTQYF.

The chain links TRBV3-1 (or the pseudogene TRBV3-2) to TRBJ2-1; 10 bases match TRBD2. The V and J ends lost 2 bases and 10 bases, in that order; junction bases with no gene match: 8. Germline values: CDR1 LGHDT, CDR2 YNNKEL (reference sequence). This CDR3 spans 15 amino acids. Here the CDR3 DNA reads TGTGCCAGCAGCCAACGGTCTAGCGGGAGAAGGGAGCAGTTCTTC. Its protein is CASSQRSSGRREQFF.

The CDR3 bases are TGTGCCAGCAGTTTTGGAGCACTACCTGCGGGCAATGAAAAACTGTTTTTT. It translates to CASSFGALPAGNEKLFF. The rearrangement links TRBV28 to TRBJ1-4; unclear D gene. V was pared by 3 bases and J by 5 bases, with 19 bases between. This CDR3 contains 17 residues. CDR1 and CDR2 from the germline V gene are MDHEN and SYDVKM. The full variable domain, with the rest looked up from reference TRBV28 and TRBJ1-4, is DVKVTQSSRYLVKRTGEKVFLECVQDMDHENMFWYRQDPGLGLRLIYFSYDVKMKEKGDIPEGYSVSREKKERFSLILESASTNQTSMYLCASSFGALPAGNEKLFFGSGTQLSVL.

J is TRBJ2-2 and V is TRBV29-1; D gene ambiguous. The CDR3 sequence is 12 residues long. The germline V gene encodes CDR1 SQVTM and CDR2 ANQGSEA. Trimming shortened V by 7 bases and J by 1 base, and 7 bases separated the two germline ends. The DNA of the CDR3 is TGCAGCGGGGCACGGAACACCGGGGAGCTGTTTTTT. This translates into CSGARNTGELFF.

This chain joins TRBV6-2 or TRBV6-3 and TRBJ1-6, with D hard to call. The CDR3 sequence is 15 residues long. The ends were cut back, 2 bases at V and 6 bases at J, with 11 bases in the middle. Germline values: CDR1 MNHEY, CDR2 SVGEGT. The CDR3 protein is CASSYPGRSNSPLHF. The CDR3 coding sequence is TGTGCCAGCAGTTACCCGGGCCGAAGTAATTCACCCCTCCACTTT.